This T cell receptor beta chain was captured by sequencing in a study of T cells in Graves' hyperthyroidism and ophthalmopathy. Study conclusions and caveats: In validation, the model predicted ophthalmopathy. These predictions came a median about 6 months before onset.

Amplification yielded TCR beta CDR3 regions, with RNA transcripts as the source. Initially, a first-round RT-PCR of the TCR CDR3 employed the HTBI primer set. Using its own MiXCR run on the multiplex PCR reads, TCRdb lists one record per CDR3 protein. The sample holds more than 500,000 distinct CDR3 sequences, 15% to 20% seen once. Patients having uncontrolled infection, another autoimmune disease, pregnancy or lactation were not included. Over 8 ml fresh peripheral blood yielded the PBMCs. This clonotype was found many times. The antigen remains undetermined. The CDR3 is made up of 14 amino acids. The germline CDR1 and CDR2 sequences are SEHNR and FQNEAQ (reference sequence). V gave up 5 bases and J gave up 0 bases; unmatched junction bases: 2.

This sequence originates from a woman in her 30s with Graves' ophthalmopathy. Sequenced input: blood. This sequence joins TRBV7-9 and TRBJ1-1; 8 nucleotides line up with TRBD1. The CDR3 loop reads CASSRDRMNTEAFF. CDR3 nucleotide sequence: TGTGCCAGCAGCCGGGACAGGATGAACACTGAAGCTTTCTTT.